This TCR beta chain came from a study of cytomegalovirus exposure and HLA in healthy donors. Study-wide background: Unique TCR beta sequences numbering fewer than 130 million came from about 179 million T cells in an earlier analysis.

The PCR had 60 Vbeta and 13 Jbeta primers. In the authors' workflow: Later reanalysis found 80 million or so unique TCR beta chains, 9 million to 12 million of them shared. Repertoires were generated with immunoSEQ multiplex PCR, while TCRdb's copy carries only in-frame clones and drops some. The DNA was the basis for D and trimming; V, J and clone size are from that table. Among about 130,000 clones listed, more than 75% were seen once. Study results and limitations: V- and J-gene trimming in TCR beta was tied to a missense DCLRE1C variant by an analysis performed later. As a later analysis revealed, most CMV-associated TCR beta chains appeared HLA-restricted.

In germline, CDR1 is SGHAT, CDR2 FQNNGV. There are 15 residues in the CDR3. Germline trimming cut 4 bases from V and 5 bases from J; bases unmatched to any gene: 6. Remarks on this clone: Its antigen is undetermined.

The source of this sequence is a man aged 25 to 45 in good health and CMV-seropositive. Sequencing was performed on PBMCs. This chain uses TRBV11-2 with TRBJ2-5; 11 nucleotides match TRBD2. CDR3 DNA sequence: TGTGCCAGCAGCTCGATAGCGGGAGGGCCCGAGACCCAGTACTTC. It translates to CASSSIAGGPETQYF.